The rows below give T cell receptor delta chains drawn from one sample of a study of γδ T cells in repeated Plasmodium falciparum infection. TCRdb redid clone calling on the multiplex PCR reads using CATT. The profile shows 40,000 to 55,000 delta-chain clones, roughly 1.9% of them singletons. Material: gamma-delta T cells from blood. The receptor source for this set is a pool of human donors (malaria-infected and uninfected, not separated). The CDR3 runs from the conserved cysteine through the conserved F or W. Fields, in order: clone size, CDR3 length, V gene, J gene, CDR3 protein. Clone sizes are shown as once, few or many counts, or a class when the clone is expanded.

>medium-sized|22|TRDV1|TRDJ1
CALGEAALYIWGISFNTDKLIF
>large|16|TRDV2|TRDJ1
CACDTGIYRITDKLIF
>many|18|TRDV1|TRDJ1
CALGSLSFLQFYTDKLIF
>many|20|TRDV1|TRDJ1
CALGEQVPIPRGLYTDKLIF
>many|19|TRDV3|TRDJ1
CAFMSPTTGGYGDTDKLIF
>many|18|TRDV1|TRDJ1
CALGEPASWVWYTDKLIF
>many|20|TRDV1|TRDJ1
CALGESGWRGYVSPDLVLIF
>many|22|TRDV1|TRDJ1
CALGELRIPTVRGIRCTDKLIF
>many|22|TRDV1|TRDJ1
CALGGPFFPLRYWGIDTDKLIF
>many|25|TRDV1|TRDJ2
CALGENPEPSQNSLGDPFWTAQLFF
>medium-sized|18|TRDV2|TRDJ1
CACDAVLGARDFTDKLIF
>medium-sized|17|TRDV2|TRDJ1
CACGGDRGEKTTDKLIF
>medium-sized|20|TRDV1|TRDJ1
CALGRRGLRCGGKRTDKLIF
>many|22|TRDV1|TRDJ1
CALGALPLFLNLVLGDTDKLIF